These T cell receptor beta chains were read from a single sample in a study of Ad26.COV2.S vaccination and SARS-CoV-2 variants. Repertoires were generated with immunoSEQ multiplex PCR, while TCRdb's copy carries only in-frame clones and drops some. Of about 680,000 clones listed, approximately 88% are singletons. The specimen was peripheral blood, collected in a trial of Ad26.COV2.S vaccine versus placebo. All receptors come from a person between 18 and 60 years old who received the Ad26.COV2.S COVID-19 vaccine or a placebo. Each CDR3 is given with its conserved first and last residue. A D gene is named only where the DNA matches it firmly. Clone size appears in some rows only: once, few, many, or a class for an expanded clone.

V	D	J	size	CDR3	DNA
TRBV3-1/TRBV3-2	TRBD2	TRBJ2-7	-	CASSPLAGTYEQYF	TGTGCCAGCAGCCCGCTAGCGGGAACCTACGAGCAGTACTTC
TRBV5-1	-	TRBJ2-6	-	CASSPEGGAYSGANVLTF	TGCGCCAGCAGCCCGGAAGGGGGAGCTTACTCTGGGGCCAACGTCCTGACTTTC
TRBV7-2	-	TRBJ2-3	-	CASSLDREIDTQYF	TGTGCCAGCAGCTTAGACAGGGAAATAGATACGCAGTATTTT
TRBV29-1	-	TRBJ1-4	-	CSVGQAEKLFF	TGCAGCGTTGGGCAGGCTGAAAAACTGTTTTTT
TRBV19	-	TRBJ2-2	-	CASSDIAAPNTGELFF	TGTGCCAGTAGCGATATAGCGGCCCCGAACACCGGGGAGCTGTTTTTT
TRBV29-1	-	TRBJ2-1	-	CSVAITYNEQFF	TGCAGCGTTGCCATAACCTACAATGAGCAGTTCTTC
TRBV14	-	TRBJ1-1	once	CASSPGLNTEAFF	TGTGCCAGCAGCCCAGGGTTGAACACTGAAGCTTTCTTT
TRBV14	-	TRBJ2-2	-	CASSQDGGVAGELFF	TGTGCCAGCAGCCAAGATGGAGGGGTCGCCGGGGAGCTGTTTTTT
TRBV5-6	TRBD1	TRBJ2-1	many	CASSPPRTGTYNEQFF	TGTGCCAGCAGCCCCCCCAGGACAGGAACCTACAATGAGCAGTTCTTC
TRBV4-3	-	TRBJ2-7	-	CASSQVRAGFYEQYF	TGCGCCAGCAGCCAAGTTAGGGCAGGGTTCTACGAGCAGTACTTC
TRBV18	-	TRBJ1-2	-	CASSPPFMFRDARYGYTF	TGTGCCAGCTCACCACCATTTATGTTCCGGGACGCAAGGTATGGCTACACCTTC
TRBV5-1	-	TRBJ2-5	-	CASSTRDLETQYF	TGCGCCAGCAGCACCCGGGACTTAGAGACCCAGTACTTC
TRBV27	TRBD1	TRBJ2-3	-	CASMDRGADTQYF	TGTGCCAGCATGGACAGGGGTGCAGATACGCAGTATTTT
TRBV30	TRBD1	TRBJ1-4	-	CAWSLRDRDNEKLFF	TGTGCCTGGAGTCTCCGGGACAGGGATAATGAAAAACTGTTTTTT
TRBV6-5	-	TRBJ2-3	-	CASTTGGGTADTQYF	TGTGCCAGCACCACCGGAGGCGGTACTGCAGATACGCAGTATTTT
TRBV10-3	-	TRBJ2-7	-	CAISESFYEQYF	TGTGCCATCAGTGAGTCCTTCTACGAGCAGTACTTC
TRBV3-1/TRBV3-2	-	TRBJ1-2	-	CASSQVGGDYYGYTF	TGTGCCAGCAGCCAGGTGGGGGGGGACTACTATGGCTACACCTTC
TRBV5-4	-	TRBJ2-3	-	CASSLRPAADTQYF	TGTGCCAGCAGCTTGAGGCCAGCCGCAGATACGCAGTATTTT
TRBV30	TRBD1	TRBJ2-2	once	CAWQGAAGELFF	TGTGCCTGGCAGGGGGCGGCCGGGGAGCTGTTTTTT
TRBV30	TRBD1	TRBJ2-7	-	CAWSAGGYEQYF	TGTGCCTGGAGTGCAGGGGGCTACGAGCAGTACTTC
TRBV29-1	TRBD2	TRBJ2-1	-	CSAQTSGASSYNEQFF	TGCAGCGCCCAAACTAGCGGGGCTAGCTCCTACAATGAGCAGTTCTTC
TRBV10-3	-	TRBJ1-5	-	CAYRADSNQPQHF	TGTGCCTACCGGGCCGATAGCAATCAGCCCCAGCATTTT
TRBV12-3/TRBV12-4	-	TRBJ2-5	-	CASSFQEQETQYF	TGTGCCAGCAGTTTCCAGGAACAAGAGACCCAGTACTTC
TRBV6-5	-	TRBJ1-5	-	CASSYSPRPPWPQHF	TGTGCCAGCAGTTACTCCCCAAGGCCCCCTTGGCCCCAGCATTTT